The 13 T cell receptor beta chains listed next were all sequenced from one sample in a study of T-cell reconstitution after alpha-beta-depleted transplantation in children. It was with unique molecular identifiers that the TCRbeta library was prepared. A single record per CDR3 protein comes from TCRdb applying MiXCR to the PCR reads. The table has 700,000 to 950,000 distinct CDR3 sequences, 15% to 20% seen once. The specimen was PBMCs, mostly from graft donor cells, collected 360 days after TCRalphabeta/CD19-depleted stem cell transplant. The receptors shown here come from a male patient under 18 who had a stem cell transplant for acute lymphoblastic leukemia, so the T cells may come from the graft donor.

The chain uses TRBV15 and TRBJ1-4, with D tentatively TRBD1 (6 bases). Germline CDR1 and CDR2: LNHNV and YYDKDF (reference sequence). There are 17 residues in the CDR3. Trimming cost V 1 base and J 2 bases, with 14 bases left between them. The CDR3 region is CATSRALKGGTNEKLFF. The CDR3 DNA is TGTGCCACCAGCAGAGCACTCAAAGGGGGGACTAATGAAAAACTGTTTTTT.

This clonotype was picked up a small number of times. This sequence joins TRBV13 and TRBJ2-7, with a possible D match to TRBD1 (6 bases). CDR1 and CDR2 from the germline V gene are PRHDT and FYEKMQ (reference sequence). The CDR3 covers 14 residues. Trimming took 5 bases from V and 4 from J, leaving 15 bases between them. DNA for the CDR3: TGTGCCAGCAGCCAAACGGACAGAGCGTACGAGCAGTACTTC. It codes for CASSQTDRAYEQYF. Together with reference TRBV13 and TRBJ2-7, the CDR3 gives the full variable domain: AAGVIQSPRHLIKEKRETATLKCYPIPRHDTVYWYQQGPGQDPQFLISFYEKMQSDKGSIPDRFSAQQFSDYHSELNMSSLELGDSALYFCASSQTDRAYEQYFGPGTRLTVT.

This clonotype appeared many times. The CDR3 DNA sequence: TGCGCCAGCAGCTCGCCGGGACAGGGTACCACCGGGGAGCTGTTTTTT. Encoded protein: CASSSPGQGTTGELFF. The genes are TRBV5-1 and TRBJ2-2; TRBD1 aligns across 9 bases. The CDR3 length is 16 residues. Germline values: CDR1 SGHRS, CDR2 YFSETQ. The V segment lost 3 bases and the J segment 4 bases; nucleotides outside the gene matches: 7.

This clonotype showed up just a few times. CDR3 loop: CASSLGFEGEAFF. CDR3 bases: TGTGCCAGCAGCCTTGGTTTTGAGGGTGAAGCTTTCTTT. The rearrangement links TRBV5-6 to TRBJ1-1, with D uncertain. Trimming removed 4 bases from V and 7 bases from J, with 14 bases in between. The germline CDR1 and CDR2 sequences are SGHDT and YYEEEE. The CDR3 is 13 residues long.

The rearrangement joins TRBV11-2 to TRBJ2-1; D is uncertain. The V end was cut by 4 bases, the J end by 6 bases, with 13 bases between. Germline lookup yields CDR1 SGHAT and CDR2 FQNNGV. This CDR3 is 14 amino acids long. The CDR3 bases are TGTGCCAGCAGCTCCTACCGACCAGCCAATGAGCAGTTCTTC. Translation gives CASSSYRPANEQFF. Variable domain in full (rest from reference TRBV11-2 and TRBJ2-1): EAGVAQSPRYKIIEKRQSVAFWCNPISGHATLYWYQQILGQGPKLLIQFQNNGVVDDSQLPKDRFSAERLKGVDSTLKIQPAKLEDSAVYLCASSSYRPANEQFFGPGTRLTVL.

In this sample, this clonotype turned up a few times. The chain couples TRBV27 to TRBJ2-7, with 10 bases matching TRBD1. The CDR3 spans 16 residues. CDR1 is MNHEY and CDR2 is SMNVEV in the germline V gene (reference sequence). The ends lost 1 base at V and 1 base at J; junction bases unmatched: 4. The CDR3 DNA reads TGTGCCAGCAGTTTATTCGGGGGACAGGGGTCCTACGAGCAGTACTTC. Its protein product is CASSLFGGQGSYEQYF.

This clonotype was recorded a few times. The J gene is TRBJ1-1, the V gene TRBV4-1, with no clear D. Germline-derived CDR1 and CDR2 are MGHRA and YSYEKL. Trimming took off 4 bases at V and 3 bases at J, with 24 bases between the two ends. This CDR3 contains 18 residues. CDR3 residues: CASSLMTTGIVGHTEAFF. CDR3 sequence (DNA): TGCGCCAGCAGCCTCATGACCACCGGAATCGTAGGGCACACTGAAGCTTTCTTT.

This clonotype came up a few times. This rearrangement joins TRBV12-3 or TRBV12-4 to TRBJ2-1; TRBD2 matches at 7 bases. The CDR3 has 17 residues. The junction had 11 bases not matched to a gene; V was cut back by 6 bases and J by 0 bases. CDR3 region: CASRSGWRENSYNEQFF. In DNA, the CDR3 is TGTGCCAGCAGATCGGGGTGGCGGGAGAACTCCTACAATGAGCAGTTCTTC.

The table lists this clonotype with a few counts. The CDR3: CASTPVPGAGANVLTF. The CDR3 nucleotides read TGTGCCAGCACTCCCGTCCCAGGGGCTGGGGCCAACGTCCTGACTTTC. The chain couples TRBV12-3 or TRBV12-4 to TRBJ2-6, with D tentatively TRBD1 (6 bases). Between the trimmed V and J ends, which lost 7 bases and 2 bases, there was a span of 15 bases. The CDR3 is 16 residues long.

This clonotype was recorded at least ten times. The chain recombines TRBV18 with TRBJ2-1; 9 bases map to TRBD2. The V gene end was trimmed by 3 bases and the J gene end by 3 bases; junction bases not matched to a gene: 3. CDR3 length: 15 amino acids. The V gene's germline CDR1 is KGHSH and CDR2 LQKENI. In DNA form, the CDR3 reads TGTGCCAGCTCACCTCGGACTAGCGACTACAATGAGCAGTTCTTC. It specifies CASSPRTSDYNEQFF. Looking up the rest from reference TRBV18 and TRBJ2-1 gives the full variable domain: NAGVMQNPRHLVRRRGQEARLRCSPMKGHSHVYWYRQLPEEGLKFMVYLQKENIIDESGMPKERFSAEFPKEGPSILRIQQVVRGDSAAYFCASSPRTSDYNEQFFGPGTRLTVL.

There are a few counts of this clonotype. CDR3 coding DNA: TGCAGTGCTACTACAGCAAGCTATGGCTACACCTTC. Its translation is CSATTASYGYTF. V and J are TRBV20-1 and TRBJ1-2; D unresolved. This CDR3 has 12 residues. V gave up 4 bases and J gave up 4 bases, with 10 bases separating them. Per germline, CDR1 DFQATT and CDR2 SNEGSKA (reference sequence).

This clonotype appeared a few times. The chain links TRBV27 to TRBJ2-7; the D gene is possibly TRBD2 (5 bases). Germline lookup yields CDR1 MNHEY and CDR2 SMNVEV (reference sequence). V lost 6 bases and J 7 bases, leaving 22 bases between the germline ends. This CDR3 contains 15 residues. The DNA of the CDR3 is TGTGCCAGCAGGCCCCTGCGGGCTTTCCTTCTGGAGCAGTACTTC. Residues: CASRPLRAFLLEQYF.

This clonotype was observed a few times. J is TRBJ1-4 and V is TRBV12-3 or TRBV12-4; D unclear. The CDR3 length is 15 residues. V was clipped by 4 bases and J by 4 bases, with 13 bases between them. CDR3 sequence: CASSYEPSHNEKLFF. The CDR3, as DNA: TGTGCCAGCAGTTACGAGCCTAGCCATAATGAAAAACTGTTTTTT.